This TCR beta chain came from a study of response to subunit inactivated influenza vaccine (dated by TCRdb to the late 2010s). Background on the whole study: Deep quantitative T cell receptor repertoire profiling was used in the study to track responses to a trivalent subunit inactivated influenza vaccine.

Ends trimmed: V by 4 bases, J by 4 bases; bases unmatched to a gene: 6. From its cysteine to its phenylalanine, the CDR3 spans 14 amino acids. Of all the DNA, just the CDR3 is kept, 42 bases in frame from base 1. Findings and caveats that apply to the study as a whole: It was suggested by the authors that each seasonal influenza vaccination may recruit only a limited number of new T cells.

Libraries came from RT-PCR. The data were produced on an Illumina HiSeq 2500. TCRdb trimmed public reads at Q25 via fastp, called clones via MiXCR and kept in-frame beta chains. Each record represents a unique CDR3 protein, reported with the most common genes and DNA among its rows. Across this sample there are around 850,000 distinct CDR3 sequences, with about a fifth seen only once. The top ten hold approximately 10% of the sample. This clonotype has just a few counts. Its antigen is not yet known. No base qualities exist here, and no much larger clone lies one base off it. The TCR was taken from a man aged 50-60 years who received an inactivated influenza vaccine. Donor details come from another sample of the same person, matched by shared clones. The material sequenced was PBMCs from blood, taken around 5 days after vaccination. The chain couples TRBV12-3 or TRBV12-4 to TRBJ1-2, with TRBD1 identical over 7 junction bases. In nucleotides, the sequence is TGTGCCAGCAGTTCCGAGACAGGGTTCTATGGCTACACCTTC. This gives the protein CASSSETGFYGYTF.